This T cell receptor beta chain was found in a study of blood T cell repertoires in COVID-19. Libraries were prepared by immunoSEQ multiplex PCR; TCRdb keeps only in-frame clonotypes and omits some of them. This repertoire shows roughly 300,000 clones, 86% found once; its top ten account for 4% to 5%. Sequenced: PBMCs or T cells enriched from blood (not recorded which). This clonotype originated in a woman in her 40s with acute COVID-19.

CDR3 sequence (DNA): TGTGCCAGCTCACCACCCGGGGAGGCGTACACTGAAGCTTTCTTT. It translates to CASSPPGEAYTEAFF. The chain carries TRBV18 and TRBJ1-1, with no clear D. Germline assignment: CDR1 KGHSH and CDR2 LQKENI. V was pared by 0 bases and J by 3 bases, with 11 bases between. The CDR3 spans 15 residues.